This T cell receptor (beta chain) is drawn from a study of spatial heterogeneity in lung cancer. For the study at large: Where they were available, follow-up PBMC samples were sequenced, at a median of about 2 years after resection.

Time point meaning: blood at routine non-recurrence follow-up after resection. Study conclusions and caveats: In blood, ubiquitous expanded tumor TCRs appeared more at resection than follow-up.

As to this clonotype: Its specificity is unknown. With a much larger clone just one base away, this may be a read error.

The length of the CDR3 is 14 residues. Germline values: CDR1 MDHEN, CDR2 SYDVKM. MiXCR was run by TCRdb on the 5' RACE reads, yielding one entry per CDR3 protein. The table shows about 41,000 distinct CDR3 sequences, with roughly a tenth occurring only once. This TCR was recovered from a female donor with early-stage non-small cell lung cancer. The sample was PBMCs, taken at follow-up. This chain joins TRBV28 and TRBJ1-1; D might be TRBD1 (6 bases). CDR3 DNA: TGTGTCAGCAGTCGCGACAGGTATAACACTGAAGCTTTCTTT. Amino acid sequence: CVSSRDRYNTEAFF.